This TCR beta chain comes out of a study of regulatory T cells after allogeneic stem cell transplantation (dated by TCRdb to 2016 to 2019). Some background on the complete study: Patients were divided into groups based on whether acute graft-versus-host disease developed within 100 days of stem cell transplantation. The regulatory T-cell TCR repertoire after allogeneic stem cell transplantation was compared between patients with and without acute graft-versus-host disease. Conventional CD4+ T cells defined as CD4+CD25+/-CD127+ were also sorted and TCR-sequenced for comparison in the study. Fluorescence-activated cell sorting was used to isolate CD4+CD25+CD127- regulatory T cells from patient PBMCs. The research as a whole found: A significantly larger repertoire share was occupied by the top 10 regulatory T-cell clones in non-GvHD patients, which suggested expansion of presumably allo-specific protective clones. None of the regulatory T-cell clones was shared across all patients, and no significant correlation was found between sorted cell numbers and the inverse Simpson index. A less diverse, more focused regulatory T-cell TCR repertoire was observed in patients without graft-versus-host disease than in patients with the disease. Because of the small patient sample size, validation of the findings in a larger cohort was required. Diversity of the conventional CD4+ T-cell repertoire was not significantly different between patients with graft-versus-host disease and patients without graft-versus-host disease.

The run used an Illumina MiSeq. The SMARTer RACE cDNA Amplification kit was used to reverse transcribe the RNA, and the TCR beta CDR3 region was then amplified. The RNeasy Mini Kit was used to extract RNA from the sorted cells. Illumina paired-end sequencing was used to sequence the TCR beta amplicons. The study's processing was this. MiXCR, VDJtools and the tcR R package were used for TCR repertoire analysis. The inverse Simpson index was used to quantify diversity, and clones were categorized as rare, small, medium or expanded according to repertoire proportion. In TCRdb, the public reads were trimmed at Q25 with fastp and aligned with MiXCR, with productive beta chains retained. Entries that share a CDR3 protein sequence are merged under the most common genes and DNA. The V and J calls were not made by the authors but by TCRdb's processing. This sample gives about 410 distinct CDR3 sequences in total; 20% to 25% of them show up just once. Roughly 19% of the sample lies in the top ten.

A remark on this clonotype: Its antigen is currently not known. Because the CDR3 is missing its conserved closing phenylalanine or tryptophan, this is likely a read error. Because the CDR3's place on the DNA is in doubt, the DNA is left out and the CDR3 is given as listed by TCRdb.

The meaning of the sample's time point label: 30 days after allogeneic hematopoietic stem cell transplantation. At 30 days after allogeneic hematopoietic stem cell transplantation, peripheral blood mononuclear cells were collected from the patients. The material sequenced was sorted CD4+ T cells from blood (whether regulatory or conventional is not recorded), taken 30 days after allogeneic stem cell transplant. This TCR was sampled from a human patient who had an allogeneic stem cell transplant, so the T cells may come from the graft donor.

The CDR3 protein is CASSLSGGFSYEKYS. The rearranged segments are TRBV7-6 and TRBJ2-7. The CDR3 numbers 15 amino acids, ends counted. CDR1 is given as SGHVS and CDR2 as FNYEAQ, both from the germline V gene.